The 26 T cell receptor beta chains below all came from one sample that was sequenced in a study of identical twins. TCRdb re-analysed the 5' RACE reads in MiXCR, keeping a single row per CDR3 protein. This sample carries about 240,000 distinct CDR3 sequences, approximately 8% of them seen once, and the ten largest clones take roughly 5.4%. This sample was shared with a second study, whose subject was yellow fever vaccine responses in identical twins.

Input material: CD8+ T cells sorted from blood. The receptors come from a woman aged 18-30 years in good health.

This clonotype was observed many times. The gene calls are TRBV14 and TRBJ2-3, with 8 bases lining up with TRBD1. The CDR3 runs 14 residues. Trimming at V came to 8 bases and at J to 1 base, leaving 5 bases not matched to a gene. Germline CDR1 reads SGHDN; CDR2 reads FVKESK. The CDR3 protein is CASQDRDRTDTQYF. As DNA, the CDR3 is TGTGCCAGCCAGGACAGGGATCGCACAGATACGCAGTATTTT.

This clonotype has a handful of counts. The chain couples TRBV2 to TRBJ2-1, with D possibly TRBD1 on 5 matching bases. Germline lookup yields CDR1 SNHLY and CDR2 FYNNEI. CDR3 size: 14 residues. V dropped 4 bases and J dropped 7 bases, with 14 bases sitting between them. CDR3 in amino acids: CASSVGQRGNEQFF. CDR3 DNA sequence: TGTGCCAGCAGTGTGGGGCAAAGGGGTAATGAGCAGTTCTTC.

The chain combines TRBV27 with TRBJ2-1; D perhaps matches TRBD2 (6 bases). Trimming shortened V by 5 bases and J by 0 bases, and 11 bases separated the two germline ends. The CDR3 runs to 15 residues. Germline V gene lookup returns CDR1 MNHEY and CDR2 SMNVEV (reference sequence). CDR3 loop: CASSAAGPSYNEQFF. CDR3 in DNA: TGTGCCAGCAGTGCAGCGGGCCCCTCCTACAATGAGCAGTTCTTC.

At least ten counts were recorded for this clonotype. The chain carries TRBV7-9 and TRBJ2-1, with 14 positions matching TRBD2. The V gene's germline CDR1 is SEHNR and CDR2 FQNEAQ (reference sequence). This CDR3 is built from 16 residues. Germline trimming cut 4 bases from V and 7 bases from J; bases unmatched to any gene: 6. CDR3 bases: TGTGCCAGCAGCTCTCAAGGGACTAGCGGGGGAAATGAGCAGTTCTTC. Its protein is CASSSQGTSGGNEQFF.

Many counts were recorded for this clonotype. J is TRBJ1-4 and V is TRBV6-1; 10 bases map to TRBD1. V dropped 5 bases and J dropped 5; count of bases not matched to a gene: 8. The CDR3 spans 16 residues. The germline V gene has CDR1 MNHNS and CDR2 SASEGT. CDR3 residues: CASSTGTGERNEKLFF. The CDR3 region has the DNA TGTGCCAGCAGTACGGGGACAGGGGAGAGGAATGAAAAACTGTTTTTT.

There are a few counts of this clonotype. The rearrangement uses TRBV10-3 and TRBJ2-7; 7 bases are a match to TRBD1. Trimming cost V 8 bases and J 4 bases; bases outside gene matches: 5. CDR3 length: 12 residues. CDR1 is ENHRY, CDR2 SYGVKD, per germline. Here the CDR3 reads CAIHRGWYEQYV. CDR3 sequence (DNA): TGTGCCATCCACAGGGGTTGGTACGAGCAGTACGTC.

The chain couples TRBV7-6 to TRBJ2-7, with unresolved D. Germline-derived CDR1 and CDR2 are SGHVS and FNYEAQ. CDR3 length equals 13 residues. V was shortened by 3 bases and J by 2 bases, with 8 bases between the two germline ends. The DNA for the CDR3 is TGTGCCAGCAGCTTGGGTGAAGCCTACGAGCAGTACGTC. It is translated as CASSLGEAYEQYV.

The V call is TRBV5-6, the J call TRBJ2-2; tentatively, D is TRBD2 (6 bases). The ends were cut back, 0 bases at V and 7 bases at J, with 16 bases in the middle. CDR1 and CDR2 from the germline V gene are SGHDT and YYEEEE. The CDR3 extends over 16 amino acids. The CDR3 spells CASSLAGREGRGELFF. The CDR3 region has the DNA TGTGCCAGCAGCTTGGCCGGGAGAGAGGGTCGCGGGGAGCTGTTTTTT.

This clonotype showed up just a few times. The rearrangement uses TRBV11-2 and TRBJ2-7; D is uncertain. V gave up 8 bases and J gave up 0 bases, with 8 bases separating them. The CDR3 length is 12 residues. Germline values: CDR1 SGHAT, CDR2 FQNNGV. The CDR3, as DNA: TGTGCCAGCGGATTTAACTCCTACGAGCAGTACGTC. Its translation: CASGFNSYEQYV.

The chain combines TRBV6-2 or TRBV6-3 with TRBJ1-4, with 7 bases aligning to TRBD1. CDR1 is MNHEY, CDR2 SVGEGT, per germline. Trimming cost V 1 base and J 5 bases; bases outside gene matches: 7. The CDR3 loop spans 16 amino acids. DNA of the CDR3: TGTGCCAGCAGTTACTGGGCCGGGACAGCAAATGAAAAACTGTTTTTT. Encoded protein: CASSYWAGTANEKLFF.

This clonotype has only a few counts. The chain links TRBV9 to TRBJ2-3; possibly TRBD1 for D (5 bases). The germline V and J ends were trimmed by 0 bases and 3 bases, with 8 bases remaining between them. CDR3 length equals 14 residues. Germline V CDR1 and CDR2: SGDLS, YYNGEE. The CDR3 sequence: CASSVDRGTDTQYF. CDR3 in DNA: TGTGCCAGCAGCGTAGATAGGGGTACAGATACGCAGTATTTT.

V is TRBV7-9 and J is TRBJ2-5; TRBD1 agrees at 10 bases. The CDR3 consists of 16 residues. V shed 1 base and J 4 bases; nucleotides not matched to a gene: 6. The germline gives CDR1 SEHNR, CDR2 FQNEAQ (reference sequence). The CDR3 bases are TGTGCCAGCAGCTTAGTATGGACAGGGGGAATAGAGACCCAGTACTTC. Amino acids: CASSLVWTGGIETQYF.

This clonotype was recorded many times. The chain couples TRBV9 to TRBJ2-5; D possibly corresponds to TRBD1 (5 bases). V lost 2 bases and J lost 0, with 11 bases in between. Germline lookup yields CDR1 SGDLS and CDR2 YYNGEE. The CDR3 contains 15 residues. CDR3 DNA sequence: TGTGCCAGCAGCGTGGGTGACAGATACCAAGAGACCCAGTACTTC. The encoded protein is CASSVGDRYQETQYF.

The chain recombines TRBV7-8 with TRBJ2-7; D not certain. The CDR3 has 16 amino acids. V shed 1 base and J shed 0 bases, with 13 bases lying between them. Germline loops: CDR1 SGHVS, CDR2 FQNEAQ. The CDR3 here is CASSLVGTATSYEQYF. The CDR3 DNA sequence: TGTGCCAGCAGCTTAGTTGGCACAGCTACCTCCTACGAGCAGTACTTC.

This chain uses TRBV6-4 with TRBJ2-3, with 14 nucleotides matching TRBD2. V dropped 5 bases and J dropped 4; count of bases not matched to a gene: 5. Germline assignment: CDR1 MRHNA and CDR2 SNTAGT. This CDR3 comprises 16 residues. CDR3 sequence (DNA): TGTGCCAGCAGTTCGACTAGCGGGGGGGAGCCAGATACGCAGTATTTT. Translation gives CASSSTSGGEPDTQYF.

This clonotype was detected only a few times. The V gene is TRBV3-1, the J gene TRBJ2-5; TRBD2 matches at 15 bases. Trimming took 0 bases from V and 7 from J; bases not matched to a gene: 12. The CDR3 extends over 19 amino acids. Germline CDR1 LGHDT, CDR2 YNNKEL (reference sequence). The CDR3 DNA follows: TGTGCCAGCAGCCAAGATCGGTGGACTAGCGGGGGGGCTGTTGGGACCCAGTACTTC. It yields the protein CASSQDRWTSGGAVGTQYF.

This clonotype appeared many times. This chain joins TRBV4-1 and TRBJ1-1; possibly TRBD1 for D (6 bases). The CDR3 runs 15 residues. V lost 3 bases and J lost 7, with 18 bases in between. The germline V gene has CDR1 MGHRA and CDR2 YSYEKL. The CDR3 coding sequence is TGCGCCAGCAGCCAGACCATAACAGGGCTCGGTGAAGCTTTCTTT. Translating gives CASSQTITGLGEAFF.

The rearrangement joins TRBV5-1 to TRBJ2-7; D gene uncertain. V gave up 2 bases and J gave up 4 bases, with 7 bases separating them. The CDR3 sequence is 12 residues long. In germline, CDR1 is SGHRS, CDR2 YFSETQ. This chain's CDR3 is CASSFNWYEQYF. CDR3 bases: TGCGCCAGCAGCTTTAACTGGTACGAGCAGTACTTC. The full variable domain, completed using reference TRBV5-1 and TRBJ2-7, is KAGVTQTPRYLIKTRGQQVTLSCSPISGHRSVSWYQQTPGQGLQFLFEYFSETQRNKGNFPGRFSGRQFSNSRSEMNVSTLELGDSALYLCASSFNWYEQYFGPGTRLTVT.

This clonotype came up a few times. V usage is TRBV12-3 or TRBV12-4 and J usage is TRBJ1-3; 7 bases are a match to TRBD1. V gave up 6 bases and J gave up 8 bases; unmatched junction bases: 7. This CDR3 spans 13 amino acids. The CDR3: CASSLEGADTIYF. CDR3 nucleotides: TGTGCCAGCAGCCTCGAGGGGGCAGACACCATATATTTT.

This chain links TRBV6-1 with TRBJ2-1; TRBD1 might be the D (5 bases). The V and J ends lost 1 base and 6 bases respectively, with 13 bases between them. The CDR3 runs 15 residues. The germline CDR1 and CDR2 sequences are MNHNS and SASEGT. Here the CDR3 reads CASSEVTGWANEQFF. CDR3 DNA sequence: TGTGCCAGCAGTGAAGTAACAGGTTGGGCCAATGAGCAGTTCTTC.

This clonotype was detected only a few times. This chain links TRBV24-1 with TRBJ2-1; 13 nucleotides agree with TRBD2. Germline V CDR1 and CDR2: KGHDR, SFDVKD. V dropped 3 bases and J dropped 7; count of bases not matched to a gene: 11. The CDR3 spans 18 residues. CDR3 loop: CATSDGDIGTSGANEQFF. The CDR3 nucleotides read TGTGCCACCAGTGATGGGGACATAGGGACTAGCGGGGCAAATGAGCAGTTCTTC.

This clonotype occurred many times. The chain couples TRBV5-1 to TRBJ1-2; no clear D. V was cut by 4 bases and J by 7 bases, with 14 bases left in between. The CDR3 consists of 13 residues. Germline loops: CDR1 SGHRS, CDR2 YFSETQ. CDR3 in amino acids: CASSVHEGGGYTF. DNA for the CDR3: TGCGCCAGCAGCGTTCATGAAGGTGGTGGCTACACCTTC. Drawing the rest from reference TRBV5-1 and TRBJ1-2, the complete variable domain is KAGVTQTPRYLIKTRGQQVTLSCSPISGHRSVSWYQQTPGQGLQFLFEYFSETQRNKGNFPGRFSGRQFSNSRSEMNVSTLELGDSALYLCASSVHEGGGYTFGSGTRLTVV.

This clonotype was picked up a small number of times. The V gene is TRBV27, the J gene TRBJ1-6, with TRBD1 identical over 9 bases. V was clipped by 5 bases and J by 8 bases; unmatched bases: 10. From germline, CDR1 is MNHEY and CDR2 SMNVEV (reference sequence). This CDR3 has 16 amino acids. The CDR3 sequence is CASSHPRDRDDSPLHF. Here the CDR3 DNA reads TGTGCCAGCAGTCACCCCCGGGACAGGGATGATTCACCCCTCCACTTT.

This clonotype occurred many times. This rearrangement joins TRBV25-1 to TRBJ2-2, with no clear D. The CDR3 has 15 residues. The V end was cut by 5 bases, the J end by 3 bases, with 13 bases between. Per germline, CDR1 MGHDK and CDR2 SYGVNS. The CDR3 loop is CASSPDGWDTGELFF. In DNA form, the CDR3 reads TGTGCCAGCAGTCCCGACGGGTGGGACACCGGGGAGCTGTTTTTT. The full variable domain, its missing parts supplied by reference TRBV25-1 and TRBJ2-2, is EADIYQTPRYLVIGTGKKITLECSQTMGHDKMYWYQQDPGMELHLIHYSYGVNSTEKGDLSSESTVSRIRTEHFPLTLESARPSHTSQYLCASSPDGWDTGELFFGEGSRLTVL.

A single count supports this clonotype. This chain joins TRBV6-2 or TRBV6-3 and TRBJ2-7; TRBD2 might be the D (5 bases). With 3 bases removed from V and 3 bases from J, the gap between germline ends came to 9 bases. CDR1 and CDR2 (germline): MNHEY, SVGEGT. The CDR3 is 13 amino acids. The CDR3 nucleotides are TGTGCCAGCAGTTATGGGAGCATCTACGAGCAGTACTTC. This gives the protein CASSYGSIYEQYF.

This clonotype was seen repeatedly, ten times or more. The chain employs TRBV3-1 and TRBJ2-1, with D uncertain. V was clipped by 0 bases and J by 2 bases, with 8 bases between them. The CDR3 runs 15 residues. Germline V gives CDR1 LGHDT, CDR2 YNNKEL (reference sequence). The CDR3 DNA follows: TGTGCCAGCAGCCAAGATCACGAACCCTACAATGAGCAGTTCTTC. Translated: CASSQDHEPYNEQFF.